The rows below give T cell receptor beta chains drawn from one sample of a study of shared clonotypes between healthy human individuals. Method: immunoSEQ multiplex PCR; TCRdb's copy keeps in-frame clones and lacks some. The sample includes almost 750,000 clones, over 60% of them seen just once. The sample consisted of memory CD4+ T cells sorted from blood. The receptors were sampled from a woman aged 25 to 39 in good health. CDR3s include the opening cysteine and the closing phenylalanine or tryptophan. A D gene is named only where the DNA matches it firmly. For some rows the clone size is stated as once, few or many, or as a class when expanded; others skip it.

D gene	J gene	clone size	V gene	CDR3 protein	CDR3 DNA
TRBD2	TRBJ2-1	many	TRBV4-1	CASSQTSGNFRNEQFF	TGCGCCAGCAGCCAAACTAGCGGGAATTTTAGGAATGAGCAGTTCTTC
-	TRBJ2-7	few	TRBV19	CASSKKDGSYEQYF	TGTGCCAGTAGTAAGAAGGACGGGTCCTACGAGCAGTACTTC
-	TRBJ2-3	-	TRBV5-1	CASSLGSGLTDTQYF	TGCGCCAGCAGCCTCGGGTCGGGGCTCACAGATACGCAGTATTTT
-	TRBJ2-1	-	TRBV16	CASSQTGWVSYNEQFF	TGTGCCAGCAGCCAGACAGGTTGGGTCTCCTACAATGAGCAGTTCTTC
-	TRBJ2-7	-	TRBV13	CASSLRPPWAGASYEQYF	TGTGCCAGCAGCTTACGACCCCCCTGGGCAGGGGCCTCCTACGAGCAGTACTTC
-	TRBJ2-7	-	TRBV10-2	CASSESRPYEQYF	TGCGCCAGCAGTGAGTCCAGACCCTACGAGCAGTACTTC
-	TRBJ1-1	many	TRBV5-1	CASSLADRDLQVAFF	TGCGCCAGCAGCTTGGCCGATCGGGACCTCCAGGTGGCTTTCTTT
TRBD2	TRBJ2-1	few	TRBV19	CASSTGTSARSYNEQFF	TGTGCCAGTAGTACTGGGACTAGCGCTCGCTCCTACAATGAGCAGTTCTTC
TRBD2	TRBJ2-7	-	TRBV5-1	CASRYSQLAGNEQYF	TGCGCCAGCAGATACTCACAACTAGCGGGAAATGAGCAGTACTTC
TRBD1	TRBJ2-3	-	TRBV28	CASSPPGQGTDTQYF	TGTGCCAGCAGTCCTCCGGGACAGGGTACAGATACGCAGTATTTT
-	TRBJ1-1	-	TRBV7-9	CASSQFTGPVAFF	TGTGCCAGCAGCCAGTTCACAGGGCCCGTAGCTTTCTTT
-	TRBJ1-2	-	TRBV28	CASSLSVRGGGYTF	TGTGCCAGCAGTTTAAGTGTTAGGGGCGGAGGCTACACCTTC
TRBD1	TRBJ1-1	-	TRBV11-2	CASSLQGVEGTEAFF	TGTGCCAGCAGCTTGCAGGGGGTAGAGGGGACTGAAGCTTTCTTT